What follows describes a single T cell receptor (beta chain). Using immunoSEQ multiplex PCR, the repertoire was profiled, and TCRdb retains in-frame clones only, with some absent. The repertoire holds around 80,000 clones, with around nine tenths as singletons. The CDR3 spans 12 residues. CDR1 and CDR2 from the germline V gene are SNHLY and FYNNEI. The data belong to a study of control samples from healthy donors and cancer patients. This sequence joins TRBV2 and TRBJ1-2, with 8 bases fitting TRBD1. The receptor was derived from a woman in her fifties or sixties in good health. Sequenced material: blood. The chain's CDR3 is CAFRGRLFGYTF. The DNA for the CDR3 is TGTGCGTTCAGGGGGCGATTATTTGGCTACACCTTC.